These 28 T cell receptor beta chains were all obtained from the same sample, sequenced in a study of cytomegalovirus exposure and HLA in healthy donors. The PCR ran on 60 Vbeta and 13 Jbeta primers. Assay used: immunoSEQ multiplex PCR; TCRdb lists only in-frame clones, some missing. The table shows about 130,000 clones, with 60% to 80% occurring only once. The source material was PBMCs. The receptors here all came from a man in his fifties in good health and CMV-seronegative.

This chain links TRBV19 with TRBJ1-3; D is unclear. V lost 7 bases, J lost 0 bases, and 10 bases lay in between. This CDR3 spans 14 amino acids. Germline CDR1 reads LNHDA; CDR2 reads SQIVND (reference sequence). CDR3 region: CASKYSSSGNTIYF. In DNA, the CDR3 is TGTGCCAGTAAGTACAGCAGCTCTGGAAACACCATATATTTT.

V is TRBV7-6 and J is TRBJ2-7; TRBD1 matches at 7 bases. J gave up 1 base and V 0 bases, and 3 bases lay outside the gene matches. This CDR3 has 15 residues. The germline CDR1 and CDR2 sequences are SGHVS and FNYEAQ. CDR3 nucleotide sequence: TGTGCCAGCAGCTTAGCGACAGGGCCATCCTACGAGCAGTACTTC. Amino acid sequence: CASSLATGPSYEQYF.

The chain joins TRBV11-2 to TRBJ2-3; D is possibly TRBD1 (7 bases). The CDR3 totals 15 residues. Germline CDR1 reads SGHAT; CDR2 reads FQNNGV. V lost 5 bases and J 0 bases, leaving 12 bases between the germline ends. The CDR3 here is CASSVPGGSTDTQYF. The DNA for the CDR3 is TGTGCCAGCAGCGTCCCAGGGGGGAGCACAGATACGCAGTATTTT.

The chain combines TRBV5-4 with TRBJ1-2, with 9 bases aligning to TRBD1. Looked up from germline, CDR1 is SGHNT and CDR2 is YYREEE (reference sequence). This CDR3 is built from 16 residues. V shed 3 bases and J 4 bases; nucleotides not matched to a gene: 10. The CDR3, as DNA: TGTGCCAGCAGCTCAATTAGACAGGGGGGCGCCTATGGCTACACCTTC. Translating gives CASSSIRQGGAYGYTF.

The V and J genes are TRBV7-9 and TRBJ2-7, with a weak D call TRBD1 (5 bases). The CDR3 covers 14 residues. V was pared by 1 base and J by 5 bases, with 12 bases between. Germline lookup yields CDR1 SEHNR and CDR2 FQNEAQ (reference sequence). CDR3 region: CASSLGRQSNEQYF. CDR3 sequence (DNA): TGTGCCAGCAGCTTAGGACGACAGTCCAACGAGCAGTACTTC.

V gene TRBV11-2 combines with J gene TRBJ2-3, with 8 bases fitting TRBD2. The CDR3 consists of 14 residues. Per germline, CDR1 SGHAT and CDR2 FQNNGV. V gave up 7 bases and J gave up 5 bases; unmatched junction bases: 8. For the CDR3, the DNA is TGTGCCAGCACCCCCGGGGGGGTAGGAGATACGCAGTATTTT. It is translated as CASTPGGVGDTQYF.

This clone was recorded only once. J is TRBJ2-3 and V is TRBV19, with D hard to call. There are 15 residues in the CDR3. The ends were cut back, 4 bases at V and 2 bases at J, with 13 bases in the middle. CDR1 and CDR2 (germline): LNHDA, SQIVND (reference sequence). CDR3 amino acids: CASSTLSLDTDTQYF. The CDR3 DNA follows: TGTGCCAGTAGTACCCTTAGCTTAGACACAGATACGCAGTATTTT.

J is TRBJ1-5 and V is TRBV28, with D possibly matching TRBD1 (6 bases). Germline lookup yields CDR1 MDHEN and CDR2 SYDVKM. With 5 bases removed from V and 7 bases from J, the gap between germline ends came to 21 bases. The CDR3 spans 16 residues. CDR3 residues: CASSRPPSGGGQPQHF. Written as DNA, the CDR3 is TGTGCCAGCAGTCGACCCCCATCGGGGGGCGGACAGCCCCAGCATTTT.

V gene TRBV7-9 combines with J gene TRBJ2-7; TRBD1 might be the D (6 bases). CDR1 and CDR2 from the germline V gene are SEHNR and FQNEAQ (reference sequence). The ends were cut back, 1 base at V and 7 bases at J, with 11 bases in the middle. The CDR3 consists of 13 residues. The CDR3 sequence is CASSLDGGREQYF. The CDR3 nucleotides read TGTGCCAGCAGCTTAGATGGGGGCCGGGAGCAGTACTTC.

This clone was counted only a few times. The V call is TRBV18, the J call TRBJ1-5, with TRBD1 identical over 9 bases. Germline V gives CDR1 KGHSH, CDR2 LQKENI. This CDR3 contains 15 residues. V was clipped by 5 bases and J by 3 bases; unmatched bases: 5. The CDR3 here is CASSGGTGNNQPQHF. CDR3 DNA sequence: TGTGCCAGCTCAGGCGGGACAGGGAACAATCAGCCCCAGCATTTT. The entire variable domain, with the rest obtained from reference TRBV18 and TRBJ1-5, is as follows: NAGVMQNPRHLVRRRGQEARLRCSPMKGHSHVYWYRQLPEEGLKFMVYLQKENIIDESGMPKERFSAEFPKEGPSILRIQQVVRGDSAAYFCASSGGTGNNQPQHFGDGTRLSIL.

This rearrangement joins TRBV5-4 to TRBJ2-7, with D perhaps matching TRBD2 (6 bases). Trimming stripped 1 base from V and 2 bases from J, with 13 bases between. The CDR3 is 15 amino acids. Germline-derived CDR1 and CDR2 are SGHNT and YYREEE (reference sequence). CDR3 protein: CASSLKLASTYEQYF. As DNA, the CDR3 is TGTGCCAGCAGCTTGAAGCTAGCGTCGACCTACGAGCAGTACTTC.

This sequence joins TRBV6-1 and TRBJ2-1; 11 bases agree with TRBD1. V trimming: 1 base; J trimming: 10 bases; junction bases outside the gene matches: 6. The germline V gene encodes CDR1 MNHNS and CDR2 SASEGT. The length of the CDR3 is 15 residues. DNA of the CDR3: TGTGCCAGCAGTGAAGAGGGGGACAGGGGGTCCGAGCAGTTCTTC. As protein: CASSEEGDRGSEQFF.

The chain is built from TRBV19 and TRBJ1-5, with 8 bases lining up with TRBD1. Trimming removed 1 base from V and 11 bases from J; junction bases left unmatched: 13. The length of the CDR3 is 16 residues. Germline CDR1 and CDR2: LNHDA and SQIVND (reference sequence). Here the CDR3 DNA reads TGTGCCAGTAGTATAGTCGGGACAGGTGTTGGTTGGGCCCAGCATTTT. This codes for CASSIVGTGVGWAQHF.

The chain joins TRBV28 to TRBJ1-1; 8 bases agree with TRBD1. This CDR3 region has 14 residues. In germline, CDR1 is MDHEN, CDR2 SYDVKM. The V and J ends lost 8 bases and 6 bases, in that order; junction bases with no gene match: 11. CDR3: CASVPGGTNAEAFF. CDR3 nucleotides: TGTGCCAGCGTTCCAGGGGGCACTAATGCTGAAGCTTTCTTT.

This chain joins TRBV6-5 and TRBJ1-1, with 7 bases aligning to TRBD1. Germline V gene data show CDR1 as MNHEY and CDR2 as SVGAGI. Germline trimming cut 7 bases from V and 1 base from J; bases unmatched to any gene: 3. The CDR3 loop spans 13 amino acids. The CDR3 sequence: CASTRGWNTEAFF. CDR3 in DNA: TGTGCCAGCACCAGGGGGTGGAACACTGAAGCTTTCTTT.

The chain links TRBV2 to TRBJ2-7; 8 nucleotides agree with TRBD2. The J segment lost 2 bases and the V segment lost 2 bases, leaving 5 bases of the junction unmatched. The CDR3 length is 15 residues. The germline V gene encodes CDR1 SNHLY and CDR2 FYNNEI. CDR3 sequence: CASSELSGGPYEQYF. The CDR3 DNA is TGTGCCAGCAGTGAATTATCGGGAGGGCCCTACGAGCAGTACTTC.

The CDR3 sequence: CASSWGDGNYGYTF. The CDR3 bases are TGCGCCAGCAGCTGGGGGGACGGTAACTATGGCTACACCTTC. The chain links TRBV5-1 to TRBJ1-2; D possibly corresponds to TRBD1 (5 bases). The CDR3 loop spans 14 amino acids. The germline gives CDR1 SGHRS, CDR2 YFSETQ. Deletions cut 3 bases from V and 1 base from J, with 10 bases between.

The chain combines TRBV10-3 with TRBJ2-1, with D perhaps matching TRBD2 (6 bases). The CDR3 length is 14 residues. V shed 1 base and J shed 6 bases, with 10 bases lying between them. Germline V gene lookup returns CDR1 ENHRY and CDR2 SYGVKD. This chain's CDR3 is CAISEFGTGNEQFF. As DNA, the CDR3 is TGTGCCATCAGTGAGTTCGGGACTGGCAATGAGCAGTTCTTC.

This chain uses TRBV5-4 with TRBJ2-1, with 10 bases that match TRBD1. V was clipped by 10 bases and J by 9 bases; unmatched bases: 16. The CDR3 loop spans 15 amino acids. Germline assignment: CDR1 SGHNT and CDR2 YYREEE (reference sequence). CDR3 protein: CASRQGASRDGEQFF. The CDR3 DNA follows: TGTGCCTCTCGACAGGGGGCTTCCAGAGATGGTGAGCAGTTCTTC. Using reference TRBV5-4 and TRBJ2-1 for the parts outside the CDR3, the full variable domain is ETGVTQSPTHLIKTRGQQVTLRCSSQSGHNTVSWYQQALGQGPQFIFQYYREEENGRGNFPPRFSGLQFPNYSSELNVNALELDDSALYLCASRQGASRDGEQFFGPGTRLTVL.

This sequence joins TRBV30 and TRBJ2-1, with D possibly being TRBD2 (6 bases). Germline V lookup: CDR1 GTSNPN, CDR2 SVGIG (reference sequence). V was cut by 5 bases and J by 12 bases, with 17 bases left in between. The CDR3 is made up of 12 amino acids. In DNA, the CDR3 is TGTGCCTGGGCCGGGACTCCCGTTGGGCAGTTCTTC. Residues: CAWAGTPVGQFF.

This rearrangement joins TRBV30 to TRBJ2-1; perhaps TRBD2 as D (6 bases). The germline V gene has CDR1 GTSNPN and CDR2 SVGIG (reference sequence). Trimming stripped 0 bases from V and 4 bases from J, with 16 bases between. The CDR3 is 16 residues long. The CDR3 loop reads CAWSVPKGLGYNEQFF. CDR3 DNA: TGTGCCTGGAGTGTACCCAAGGGACTCGGATACAATGAGCAGTTCTTC. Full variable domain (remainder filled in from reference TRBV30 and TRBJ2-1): SQTIHQWPATLVQPVGSPLSLECTVEGTSNPNLYWYRQAAGRGLQLLFYSVGIGQISSEVPQNLSASRPQDRQFILSSKKLLLSDSGFYLCAWSVPKGLGYNEQFFGPGTRLTVL.

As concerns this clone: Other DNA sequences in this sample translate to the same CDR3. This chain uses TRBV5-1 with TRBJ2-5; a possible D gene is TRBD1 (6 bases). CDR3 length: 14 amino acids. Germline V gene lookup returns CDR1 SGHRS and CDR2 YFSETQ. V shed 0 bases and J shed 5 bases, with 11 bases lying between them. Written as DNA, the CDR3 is TGCGCCAGCAGCTTGGGGCCAGGACAGGAGACCCAGTACTTC. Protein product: CASSLGPGQETQYF.

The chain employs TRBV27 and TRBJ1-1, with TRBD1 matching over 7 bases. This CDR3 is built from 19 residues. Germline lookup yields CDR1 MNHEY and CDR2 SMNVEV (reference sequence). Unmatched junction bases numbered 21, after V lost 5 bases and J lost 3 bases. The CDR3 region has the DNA TGTGCCAGCAGTCTCAGTTTCGAGACGGTTACCAGGGGGGACACTGAAGCTTTCTTT. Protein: CASSLSFETVTRGDTEAFF.

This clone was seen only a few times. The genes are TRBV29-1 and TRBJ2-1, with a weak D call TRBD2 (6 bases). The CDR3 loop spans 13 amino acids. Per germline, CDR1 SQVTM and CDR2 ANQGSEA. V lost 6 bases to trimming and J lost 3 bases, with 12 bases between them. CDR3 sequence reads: CSVLSGVYNEQFF. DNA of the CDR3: TGCAGCGTCCTTAGCGGAGTCTACAATGAGCAGTTCTTC.

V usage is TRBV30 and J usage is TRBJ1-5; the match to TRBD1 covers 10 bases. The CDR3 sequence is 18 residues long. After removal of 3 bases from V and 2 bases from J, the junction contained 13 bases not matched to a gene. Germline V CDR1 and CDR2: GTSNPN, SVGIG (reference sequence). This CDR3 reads CAWSRRDRGWVGNQPQHF. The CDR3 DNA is TGTGCCTGGAGCCGGAGGGACAGGGGATGGGTGGGCAATCAGCCCCAGCATTTT. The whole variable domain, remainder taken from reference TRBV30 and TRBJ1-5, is SQTIHQWPATLVQPVGSPLSLECTVEGTSNPNLYWYRQAAGRGLQLLFYSVGIGQISSEVPQNLSASRPQDRQFILSSKKLLLSDSGFYLCAWSRRDRGWVGNQPQHFGDGTRLSIL.

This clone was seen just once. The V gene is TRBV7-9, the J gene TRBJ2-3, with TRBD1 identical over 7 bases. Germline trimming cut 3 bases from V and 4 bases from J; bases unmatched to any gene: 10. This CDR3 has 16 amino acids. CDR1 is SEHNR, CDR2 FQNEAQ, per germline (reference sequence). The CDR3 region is CASSLWDRHTSDTQYF. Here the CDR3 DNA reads TGTGCCAGCAGCTTGTGGGACAGACACACCTCAGATACGCAGTATTTT.

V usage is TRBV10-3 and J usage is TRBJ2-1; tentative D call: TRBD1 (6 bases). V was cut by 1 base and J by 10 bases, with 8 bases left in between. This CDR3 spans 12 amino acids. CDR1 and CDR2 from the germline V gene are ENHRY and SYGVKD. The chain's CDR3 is CAISELGGEQFF. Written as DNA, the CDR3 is TGTGCCATCAGTGAGTTAGGGGGAGAGCAGTTCTTC.

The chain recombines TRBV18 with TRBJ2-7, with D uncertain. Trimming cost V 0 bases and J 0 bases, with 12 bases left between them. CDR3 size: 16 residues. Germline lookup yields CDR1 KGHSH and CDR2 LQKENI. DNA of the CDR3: TGTGCCAGCTCACCACCGTTCAGCCGGAGCTCCTACGAGCAGTACTTC. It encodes CASSPPFSRSSYEQYF.